The source of this TCR beta chain is a study of regulatory T cells in long-lasting Graves disease (dated by TCRdb to about 2021). Regarding the research as a whole: Antithyroid drugs had been taken for less than 3 months by newly diagnosed Graves' disease patients. Peripheral blood TCR sequencing and RNA sequencing compared persistent Graves' disease patients with newly diagnosed Graves' disease patients. The study was conducted in China and was registered as a clinical trial. A total of some 35 samples underwent TCR sequencing, from 13 patients with persistent Graves' disease and 20 or so patients with newly diagnosed Graves' disease.

As to this clonotype: The antigen it binds to is not known. No base quality information exists; no much larger clone differs at one position.

What the work shows at the level of the full study, not this receptor alone: Lower TCR Shannon entropy and fewer highly expanded clones were observed in persistent Graves' disease patients than in newly diagnosed patients, which suggested clonal expansion. A larger number of public clonotypes was shared among persistent patients (approximately 3,000) than among newly diagnosed patients (over 850). Sequencing and analysis were restricted to the TCR beta chain. The authors noted that the small sample size was a limitation that may lower accuracy. Because the primary lesion, thyroid tissue, could not be accessed, the study looked at peripheral blood alone. Preferential use of TRBV28, TRBJ1-2 and TRBJ2-5 was observed in persistent disease, whereas TRBV20-1 and TRBJ2-1 were favored in newly diagnosed disease.

Read against the paper, the sample's time point label means: newly diagnosed GD, antithyroid drugs for less than 3 months. RNA was extracted from PBMCs in TRIzol for both TCR sequencing and RNA sequencing. Graves' disease was diagnosed according to American Thyroid Association guidelines. Patients were recruited from an endocrinology department in Xi'an, China. Each patient gave about 8.1 milliliters of peripheral blood, collected in an EDTA anticoagulant tube. Ficoll Paque Plus density gradient separation was used to isolate PBMCs, and no further T cell sorting was performed. RNA quality was checked with an Agilent 2100 Bioanalyzer and agarose gel, and concentration with a NanoDrop 2000. Reading the germline V gene (reference sequence) gives CDR1 LNHDA and CDR2 SQIVND. The CDR3 numbers 11 residues from cysteine through phenylalanine. The kept DNA is CDR3 alone, 33 bases in frame from the first base. V loses 6 bases of germline sequence and J loses 2 bases, and the interval between the two ends is 4 bases.

The protocol used for the library was multiplex PCR. Instrument used: Illumina HiSeq 4000. iRepertoire HTBI primers and Arm-PCR amplification of CDR3 regions were used to construct TCR beta libraries. PCR products were gel purified before sequencing. Concerning the study's data processing: A total of fewer than 70 TRBV and some 15 TRBJ segments were identified across samples and were used for gene usage analysis of CDR3 amino acid clonotypes. COPE and FqMerger were used to merge the filtered high-quality paired reads into contigs. BLAST was used to align contigs to IMGT TRBV, TRBD and TRBJ reference genes, with CDR3 defined following IMGT. Highly expanded clones were defined as clonotypes with a frequency above 0.1%. Repertoire diversity was measured by Shannon entropy, and V-J evenness by the Gini coefficient. Public clonotypes were defined as clonotypes shared by more than one individual. The raw public data were reprocessed by TCRdb itself: fastp quality trimming at Q25, MiXCR clonotype calling, in-frame beta chains only. A single entry per CDR3 protein holds the most common genes and DNA from its merged rows. These V and J calls originate from TCRdb's pipeline instead of the authors' own analysis. In this sample the table shows about 200,000 distinct CDR3 sequences, around 20% of which occur a single time. The ten largest clones capture roughly a fifth of the sample.

Recombination connected TRBV19 to TRBJ1-2, with no confidently assigned D gene. The origin of this receptor is a female donor with Graves disease. The specimen was peripheral blood mononuclear cells (PBMCs), collected at new diagnosis, from a patient treated with antithyroid drugs. The CDR3 reads CASSGNYGYTF. DNA sequence: TGTGCCAGTAGCGGGAACTATGGCTACACCTTC.